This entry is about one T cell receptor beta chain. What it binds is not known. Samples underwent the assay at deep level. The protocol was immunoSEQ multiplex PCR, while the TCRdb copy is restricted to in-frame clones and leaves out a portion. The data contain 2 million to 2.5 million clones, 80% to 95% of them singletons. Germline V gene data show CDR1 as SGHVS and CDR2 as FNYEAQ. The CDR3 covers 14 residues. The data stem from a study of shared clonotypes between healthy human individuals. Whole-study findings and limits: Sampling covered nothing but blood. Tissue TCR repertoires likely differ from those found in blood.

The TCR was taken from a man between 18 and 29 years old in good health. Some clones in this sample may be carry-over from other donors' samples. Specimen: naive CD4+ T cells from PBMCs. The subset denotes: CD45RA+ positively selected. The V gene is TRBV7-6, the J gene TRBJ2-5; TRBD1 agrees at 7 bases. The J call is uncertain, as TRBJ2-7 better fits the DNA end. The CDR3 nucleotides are TGTGCCAGCACATCCCGACAGGGTTTCTACGAGCAGTACTTC. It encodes CASTSRQGFYEQYF.